This T cell receptor beta chain was obtained from a study of molecular identifiers for immune sequencing clone quantification. Points from the study as a whole: Jurkat TCR RNA spiked in from one cell reportedly remained identifiable amid roughly 940,000 naive cells.

Based on a CD8+CD4-CCR7+CD45RA+ profile, naive CD8 T cells were sorted. Germline V CDR1 and CDR2: SGHDT, YYEEEE. The CDR3 is 13 amino acids. Trimming cost V 2 bases and J 9 bases, with 14 bases left between them. One entry per CDR3 protein results from TCRdb running MiXCR on the PCR reads. The data contain about 510,000 distinct CDR3 sequences, around 25% of them singletons. About this clonotype: Its antigen remains unknown.

The sample taken for sequencing was naive CD8+ T cells from blood, with Jurkat cell RNA spiked in. Subset in this sample: FACS-sorted CD8+CD4-CCR7+CD45RA+ naive T cells. The TCR originated in a human donor in good health. Some libraries in this study had Jurkat cell RNA spiked in. The J gene is TRBJ2-5, the V gene TRBV5-6; possible D gene TRBD1, 5 bases. The DNA of the CDR3 is TGTGCCAGCAGCTTCGGACCCCAAGGGGCCCAGTACTTC. Its translation is CASSFGPQGAQYF.